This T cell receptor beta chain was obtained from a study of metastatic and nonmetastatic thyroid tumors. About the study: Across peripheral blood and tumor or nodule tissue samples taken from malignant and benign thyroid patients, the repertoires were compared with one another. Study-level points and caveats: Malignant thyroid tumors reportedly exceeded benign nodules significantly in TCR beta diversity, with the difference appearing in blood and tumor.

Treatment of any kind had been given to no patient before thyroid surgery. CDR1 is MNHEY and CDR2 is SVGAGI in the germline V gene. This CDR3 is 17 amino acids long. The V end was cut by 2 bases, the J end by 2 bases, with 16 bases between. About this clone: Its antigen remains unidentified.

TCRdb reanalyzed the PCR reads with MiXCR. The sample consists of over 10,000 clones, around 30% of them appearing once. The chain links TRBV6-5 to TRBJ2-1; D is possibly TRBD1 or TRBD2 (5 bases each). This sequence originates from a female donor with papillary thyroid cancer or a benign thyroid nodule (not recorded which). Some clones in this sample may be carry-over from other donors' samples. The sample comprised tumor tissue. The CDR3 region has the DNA TGTGCCAGCAGTTACCTCACTGAAAGGGGAGCCTACAATGAGCAGTTCTTC. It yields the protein CASSYLTERGAYNEQFF.